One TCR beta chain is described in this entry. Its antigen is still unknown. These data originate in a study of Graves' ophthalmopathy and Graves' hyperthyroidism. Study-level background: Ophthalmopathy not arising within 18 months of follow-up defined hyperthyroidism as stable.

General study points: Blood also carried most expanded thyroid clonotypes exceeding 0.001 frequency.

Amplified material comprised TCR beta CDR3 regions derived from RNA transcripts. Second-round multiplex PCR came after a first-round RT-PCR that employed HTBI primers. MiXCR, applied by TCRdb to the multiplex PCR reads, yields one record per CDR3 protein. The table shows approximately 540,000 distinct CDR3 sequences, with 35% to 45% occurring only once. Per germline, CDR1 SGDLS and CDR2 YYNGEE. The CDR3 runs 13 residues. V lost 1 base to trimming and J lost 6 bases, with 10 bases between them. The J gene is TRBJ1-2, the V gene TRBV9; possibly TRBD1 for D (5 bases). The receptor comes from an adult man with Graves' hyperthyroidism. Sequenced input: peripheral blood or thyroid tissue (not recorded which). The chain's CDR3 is CASSVQGRNGYTF. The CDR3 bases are TGTGCCAGCAGCGTACAGGGACGTAATGGCTACACCTTC.